A single TCR beta chain is shown here with its context. From the 5' RACE reads, TCRdb called clonotypes with MiXCR, one entry per CDR3 protein. The sample yields some 260,000 distinct CDR3 sequences, 15% to 20% seen once. The sample comes from a study of T-cell memory formation after mild COVID-19. Unmatched junction bases numbered 3, after V lost 4 bases and J lost 7 bases. The CDR3 contains 12 residues. Germline CDR1 LGHDT, CDR2 YNNKEL (reference sequence). The V call is TRBV3-1, the J call TRBJ1-1; 7 positions match TRBD1. The specimen was PBMCs or a T cell subset sorted from them (not recorded which). The clonotype comes from a man in his late teens or twenties who had mild COVID-19 (a few samples of this study predate the infection). Cell type and time point are not known. CDR3 amino acids: CASSPRGNEAFF. CDR3 bases: TGTGCCAGCAGCCCCAGGGGGAATGAAGCTTTCTTT.